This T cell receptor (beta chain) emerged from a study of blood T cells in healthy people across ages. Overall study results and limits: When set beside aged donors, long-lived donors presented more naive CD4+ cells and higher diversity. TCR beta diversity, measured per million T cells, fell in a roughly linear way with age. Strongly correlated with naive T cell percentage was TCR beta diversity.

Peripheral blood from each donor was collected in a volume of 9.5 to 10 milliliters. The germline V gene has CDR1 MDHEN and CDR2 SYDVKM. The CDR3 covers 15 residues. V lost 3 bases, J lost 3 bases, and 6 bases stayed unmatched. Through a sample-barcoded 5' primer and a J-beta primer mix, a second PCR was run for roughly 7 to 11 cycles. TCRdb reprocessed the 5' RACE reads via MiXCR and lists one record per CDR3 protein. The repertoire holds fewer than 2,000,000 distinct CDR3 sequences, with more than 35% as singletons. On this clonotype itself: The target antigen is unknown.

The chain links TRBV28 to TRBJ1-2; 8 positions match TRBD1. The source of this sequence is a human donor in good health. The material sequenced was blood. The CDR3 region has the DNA TGTGCCAGCAGTTTTGACAGGGGCTGGGACTATGGCTACACCTTC. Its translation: CASSFDRGWDYGYTF.